The TCR beta chain under discussion was sequenced for a study of T-cell reconstitution after alpha-beta-depleted transplantation in children. General observations from the study: Reportedly, alpha-beta T cells present about two months post-transplant originated from several hundred expanded clones of graft origin. Surviving recipient T cells and thymic progenitors accounted for the high day-60 TCRbeta diversity observed in some patients. By one year post-transplant, T-cell counts and diversity largely arose from T cells that were newly produced.

Preparation of the TCRbeta library used unique molecular identifiers. TCRdb itself ran the PCR reads through MiXCR, one entry per CDR3 protein. The repertoire has hundreds of thousands of distinct CDR3 sequences, roughly 15% of them found once; the top ten carry around 5.3%. This clonotype was picked up a small number of times. The antigen is unknown. Sequences were derived from PBMCs, mostly from graft donor cells, sampled 360 days after TCRalphabeta/CD19-depleted stem cell transplant. This TCR was sampled from a male patient between 5 and 17 years old who had a stem cell transplant for acute lymphoblastic leukemia, so the T cells may come from the graft donor.

As DNA, the CDR3 is TGTGCCAGCAGCTCCCGCGCCTATCAGCCCCAGCATTTT. Translated: CASSSRAYQPQHF. The J gene is TRBJ1-5, the V gene TRBV11-2, with D uncertain. V lost 4 bases and J 5 bases, leaving 9 bases between the germline ends. Germline CDR1 reads SGHAT; CDR2 reads FQNNGV. CDR3 length equals 13 residues.